This TCR beta chain was profiled in a study of shared clonotypes between healthy human individuals. The protocol was immunoSEQ multiplex PCR, while the TCRdb copy is restricted to in-frame clones and leaves out a portion. In the table there are over a million clones, 65% to 75% of which are singletons. Worth noting for this clone: Antigen: not known.

Study outcomes and limitations: All-four-donor shared clonotypes had higher generation probabilities than non-shared clonotypes did. The researchers took only blood, and tissue repertoires probably look different.

Donors, without exception, were Caucasian adults residing in Nashville, Tennessee. The CDR3 runs to 15 residues. Between the trimmed V and J ends, which lost 0 bases and 2 bases, there was a span of 9 bases. The germline V gene has CDR1 SGDLS and CDR2 YYNGEE. The rearrangement links TRBV9 to TRBJ2-1; weak D call: TRBD2 (5 bases). The sequence was obtained from a man in his late teens or twenties in good health. The material sequenced was memory CD4+ T cells sorted from blood. The subset was: CD45RA-negative fraction. The CDR3 nucleotides are TGTGCCAGCAGCGTAGCCAGCGGCCCCTACAATGAGCAGTTCTTC. This gives the protein CASSVASGPYNEQFF.